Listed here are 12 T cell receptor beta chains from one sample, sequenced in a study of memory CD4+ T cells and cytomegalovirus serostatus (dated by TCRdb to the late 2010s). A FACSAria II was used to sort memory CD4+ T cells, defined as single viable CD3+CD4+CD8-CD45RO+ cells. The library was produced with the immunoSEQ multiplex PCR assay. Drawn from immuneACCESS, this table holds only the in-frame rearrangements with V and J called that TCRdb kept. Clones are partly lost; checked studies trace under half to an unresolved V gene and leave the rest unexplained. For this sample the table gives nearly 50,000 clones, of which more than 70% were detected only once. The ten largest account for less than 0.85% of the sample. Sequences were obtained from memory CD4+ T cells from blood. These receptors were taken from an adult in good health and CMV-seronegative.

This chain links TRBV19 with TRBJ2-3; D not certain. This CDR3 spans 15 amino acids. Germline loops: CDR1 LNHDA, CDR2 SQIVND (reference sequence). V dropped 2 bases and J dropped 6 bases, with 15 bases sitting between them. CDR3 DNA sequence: TGTGCCAGTAGTATATCCCTTTCCCCCTTGGATACGCAGTATTTT. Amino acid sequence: CASSISLSPLDTQYF.

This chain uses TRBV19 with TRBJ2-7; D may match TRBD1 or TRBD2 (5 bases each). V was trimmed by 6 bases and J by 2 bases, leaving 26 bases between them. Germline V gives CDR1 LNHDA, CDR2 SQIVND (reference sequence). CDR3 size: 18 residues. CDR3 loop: CASSEYRGYNLTAYEQYF. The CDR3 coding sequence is TGTGCCAGTAGCGAATACCGGGGCTACAACTTGACAGCCTACGAGCAGTACTTC.

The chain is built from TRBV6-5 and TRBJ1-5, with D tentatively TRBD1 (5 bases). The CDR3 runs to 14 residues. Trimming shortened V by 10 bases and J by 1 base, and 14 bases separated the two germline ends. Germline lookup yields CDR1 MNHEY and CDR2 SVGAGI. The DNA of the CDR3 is TGTGCCACCTCGAGTTGGGGGAGCAATCAGCCCCAGCATTTT. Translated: CATSSWGSNQPQHF.

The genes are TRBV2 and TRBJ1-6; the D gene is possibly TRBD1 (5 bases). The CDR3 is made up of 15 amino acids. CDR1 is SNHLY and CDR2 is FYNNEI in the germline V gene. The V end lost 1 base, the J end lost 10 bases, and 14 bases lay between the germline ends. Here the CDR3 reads CASSEEGRMDSPLHF. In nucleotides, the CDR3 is TGTGCCAGCAGTGAAGAGGGACGGATGGACTCACCCCTCCACTTT.

For the CDR3, the DNA is TGTGCCAGTAGTAGACGCCAACTAGCTGCTGGAGAGACCCAGTACTTC. It is translated as CASSRRQLAAGETQYF. This chain uses TRBV19 with TRBJ2-5; tentatively, D is TRBD2 (6 bases). This CDR3 is built from 16 residues. V lost 4 bases and J lost 4, with 19 bases in between. The germline V gene encodes CDR1 LNHDA and CDR2 SQIVND (reference sequence).

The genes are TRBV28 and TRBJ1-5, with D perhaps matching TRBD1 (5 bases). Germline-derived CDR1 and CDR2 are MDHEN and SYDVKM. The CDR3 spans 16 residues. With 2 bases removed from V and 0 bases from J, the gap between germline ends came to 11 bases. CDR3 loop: CASSLRGGYSNQPQHF. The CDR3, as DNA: TGTGCCAGCAGTTTACGGGGGGGTTATAGCAATCAGCCCCAGCATTTT. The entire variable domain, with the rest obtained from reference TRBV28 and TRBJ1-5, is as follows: DVKVTQSSRYLVKRTGEKVFLECVQDMDHENMFWYRQDPGLGLRLIYFSYDVKMKEKGDIPEGYSVSREKKERFSLILESASTNQTSMYLCASSLRGGYSNQPQHFGDGTRLSIL.

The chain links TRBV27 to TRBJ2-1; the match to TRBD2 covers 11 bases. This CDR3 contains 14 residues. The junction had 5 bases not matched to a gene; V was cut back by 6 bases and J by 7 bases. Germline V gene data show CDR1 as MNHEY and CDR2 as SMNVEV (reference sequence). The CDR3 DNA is TGTGCCAGCAGAAGACTAGCGGGGAGGAATGAGCAGTTCTTC. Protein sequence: CASRRLAGRNEQFF.

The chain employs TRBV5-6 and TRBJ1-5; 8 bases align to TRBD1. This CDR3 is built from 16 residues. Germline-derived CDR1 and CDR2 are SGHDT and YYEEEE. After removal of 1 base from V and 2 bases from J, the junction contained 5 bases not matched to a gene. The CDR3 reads CASSLLTGGGNQPQHF. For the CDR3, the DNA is TGTGCCAGCAGCTTGCTTACAGGGGGTGGCAATCAGCCCCAGCATTTT.

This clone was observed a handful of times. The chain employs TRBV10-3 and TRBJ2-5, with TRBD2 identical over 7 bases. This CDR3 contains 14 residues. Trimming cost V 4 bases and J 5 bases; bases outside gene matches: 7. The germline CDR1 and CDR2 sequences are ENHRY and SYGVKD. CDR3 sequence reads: CAISAGGSQETQYF. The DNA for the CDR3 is TGTGCCATCAGTGCGGGCGGGAGTCAGGAGACCCAGTACTTC.

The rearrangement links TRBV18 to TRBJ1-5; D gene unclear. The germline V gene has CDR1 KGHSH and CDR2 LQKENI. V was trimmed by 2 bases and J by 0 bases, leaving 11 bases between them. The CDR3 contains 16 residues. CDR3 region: CASSPSTPNSNQPQHF. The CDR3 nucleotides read TGTGCCAGCTCACCATCGACACCAAATAGCAATCAGCCCCAGCATTTT.

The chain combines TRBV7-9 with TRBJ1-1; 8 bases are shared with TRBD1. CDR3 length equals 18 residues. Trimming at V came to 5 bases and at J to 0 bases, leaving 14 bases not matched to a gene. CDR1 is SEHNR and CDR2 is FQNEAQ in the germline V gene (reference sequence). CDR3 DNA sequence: TGTGCCAGCAGCCCCGAGACAGGGGACGCAATTATGAACACTGAAGCTTTCTTT. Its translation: CASSPETGDAIMNTEAFF. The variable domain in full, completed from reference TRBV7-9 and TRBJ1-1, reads DTGVSQNPRHKITKRGQNVTFRCDPISEHNRLYWYRQTLGQGPEFLTYFQNEAQLEKSRLLSDRFSAERPKGSFSTLEIQRTEQGDSAMYLCASSPETGDAIMNTEAFFGQGTRLTVV.

CDR3 coding DNA: TGTGCCAGTAGTTTGACCATAGCGGGACCAGAGACCCAGTACTTC. Translated: CASSLTIAGPETQYF. The rearrangement links TRBV19 to TRBJ2-5, with TRBD2 matching 8 bases. The CDR3 is 15 amino acids. V was pared by 5 bases and J by 4 bases, with 9 bases of the junction left unmatched. Germline V gene data show CDR1 as LNHDA and CDR2 as SQIVND (reference sequence).